These T cell receptor beta chains were read from a single sample in a study of cytomegalovirus exposure and HLA in healthy donors. Repertoires were generated with immunoSEQ multiplex PCR, while TCRdb's copy carries only in-frame clones and drops some. The sample carries approximately 120,000 clones, about 70% recorded once. The sequenced sample consisted of PBMCs. These receptors came from a woman aged 60-75 years in good health and CMV-seropositive. The CDR3 runs from the conserved cysteine through the conserved F or W. Fields, in order: V gene, J gene, clone size, D gene, CDR3 DNA, CDR3 protein. D genes are given only for firm matches. Some rows have no size entry. The others give once, few or many, or a class for an expanded clone.

V: TRBV2; J: TRBJ1-4; size: NA; D: TRBD1; DNA: TGTGCCAGCCGTGAGGGAGACAGGGGGTCTCGTCTAGACGAAAAACTGTTTTTT; CDR3: CASREGDRGSRLDEKLFF
V: TRBV6-4; J: TRBJ1-5; size: NA; D: NA; DNA: TGTGCCAGCAGTGACAGCGGGGGCCCCCAGCATTTT; CDR3: CASSDSGGPQHF
V: TRBV7-2; J: TRBJ2-1; size: few; D: NA; DNA: TGTGCCAGCAGCCCAATAGTACCTGAGAATGAGCAGTTCTTC; CDR3: CASSPIVPENEQFF
V: TRBV5-4; J: TRBJ2-7; size: NA; D: TRBD1; DNA: TGTGCCAGCAGCGCCGACAGGGCCCCCTACGAGCAGTACTTC; CDR3: CASSADRAPYEQYF
V: TRBV30; J: TRBJ1-4; size: NA; D: TRBD1; DNA: TGTGCCTGGGGGACAGGGAGTAATGAAAAACTGTTTTTT; CDR3: CAWGTGSNEKLFF
V: TRBV7-3; J: TRBJ2-3; size: NA; D: TRBD2; DNA: TGTGCCAGCAGCTTCACTAGCGGGAGCCGAGATACGCAGTATTTT; CDR3: CASSFTSGSRDTQYF
V: TRBV7-2; J: TRBJ1-2; size: NA; D: NA; DNA: TGTGCCAGCAGCTTAGAGAGGGTAACTCCTTATGGCTACACCTTC; CDR3: CASSLERVTPYGYTF
V: TRBV6-5; J: TRBJ1-6; size: NA; D: TRBD1; DNA: TGTGCCAGCAGTTACTCGAACAGGGGGGATTCACCCCTCCACTTT; CDR3: CASSYSNRGDSPLHF
V: TRBV7-2; J: TRBJ1-4; size: NA; D: NA; DNA: TGTGCCAGCAGCTTAGCTTTTGGGGGGGGCAATGAAAAACTGTTTTTT; CDR3: CASSLAFGGGNEKLFF
V: TRBV2; J: TRBJ1-1; size: few; D: NA; DNA: TGTGCCAGCAGTGATGAAGGGGATAGGTTCACTGAAGCTTTCTTT; CDR3: CASSDEGDRFTEAFF
V: TRBV4-2; J: TRBJ2-1; size: NA; D: TRBD2; DNA: TGTGCCAGCAGCCAAAGTGGGACTAGCGGGACGGCTGAGCAGTTCTTC; CDR3: CASSQSGTSGTAEQFF
V: TRBV30; J: TRBJ1-6; size: NA; D: TRBD1; DNA: TGTGCCTGGAGTGTTATGGCCCCCCTCGGGACAGACTATAATTCACCCCTCCACTTT; CDR3: CAWSVMAPLGTDYNSPLHF
V: TRBV5-1; J: TRBJ2-5; size: NA; D: NA; DNA: TGCGCCAGCAGCGCTATTAGGGGGTTTAAGAAGACCCAGTACTTC; CDR3: CASSAIRGFKKTQYF
V: TRBV27; J: TRBJ2-1; size: NA; D: TRBD2; DNA: TGTGCCAGCAGTAGGCTAGCGGCTAGTAGGGATGAGCAGTTCTTC; CDR3: CASSRLAASRDEQFF